Each of the 32 T cell receptor beta chains below was sequenced from the same sample in a study of cytomegalovirus exposure and HLA in healthy donors. The PCR had 60 Vbeta and 13 Jbeta primers. The assay was immunoSEQ multiplex PCR, and TCRdb's table has in-frame clones only and misses some. The table includes about 150,000 clones, 60% to 85% detected once. The sequenced material came from PBMCs. Receptors originate from a man younger than 40 in good health and CMV-seronegative.

The rearrangement uses TRBV6-5 and TRBJ1-2; 9 positions agree with TRBD1. Germline loops: CDR1 MNHEY, CDR2 SVGAGI. V lost 7 bases to trimming and J lost 4 bases; unmatched junction nucleotides: 10. The CDR3 is 15 residues long. This chain's CDR3 is CASTMDRGDPYGYTF. CDR3 sequence (DNA): TGTGCCAGCACTATGGACAGGGGCGATCCCTATGGCTACACCTTC.

The J gene is TRBJ1-2, the V gene TRBV5-6; D might be TRBD1 (5 bases). Germline V CDR1 and CDR2: SGHDT, YYEEEE. The CDR3 extends over 16 amino acids. Between the trimmed V and J ends, which lost 3 bases and 3 bases, there was a span of 18 bases. CDR3 protein: CASSYAGGGFDYGYTF. The CDR3 DNA follows: TGTGCCAGCAGCTACGCCGGGGGGGGGTTTGACTATGGCTACACCTTC.

This chain links TRBV27 with TRBJ1-2, with a weak D call TRBD1 (6 bases). Germline CDR1 and CDR2: MNHEY and SMNVEV (reference sequence). V was clipped by 6 bases and J by 0 bases, with 17 bases between them. The CDR3 runs to 16 residues. CDR3: CASSPGPGTPNYGYTF. The CDR3 coding sequence is TGTGCCAGCAGCCCCGGCCCCGGGACACCTAACTATGGCTACACCTTC.

V and J are TRBV30 and TRBJ1-4, with TRBD1 matching 9 bases. The CDR3 loop spans 14 amino acids. CDR1 GTSNPN and CDR2 SVGIG come from the germline V gene (reference sequence). Trimming cost V 1 base and J 8 bases; bases outside gene matches: 5. CDR3 amino acids: CAWSDRGRREKLFF. DNA of the CDR3: TGTGCCTGGAGTGACAGGGGGCGCAGGGAAAAACTGTTTTTT. Combining the CDR3 with reference TRBV30 and TRBJ1-4 gives the whole variable domain SQTIHQWPATLVQPVGSPLSLECTVEGTSNPNLYWYRQAAGRGLQLLFYSVGIGQISSEVPQNLSASRPQDRQFILSSKKLLLSDSGFYLCAWSDRGRREKLFFGSGTQLSVL.

The chain employs TRBV28 and TRBJ1-1; perhaps TRBD1 as D (5 bases). Between the trimmed V and J ends, which lost 5 bases and 0 bases, there was a span of 16 bases. The CDR3 totals 16 residues. In germline, CDR1 is MDHEN, CDR2 SYDVKM. DNA of the CDR3: TGTGCCAGCAGTCCTGCCGGGGGAGGGGTGAACACTGAAGCTTTCTTT. It yields the protein CASSPAGGGVNTEAFF. The full variable domain, rest sourced from reference TRBV28 and TRBJ1-1, is DVKVTQSSRYLVKRTGEKVFLECVQDMDHENMFWYRQDPGLGLRLIYFSYDVKMKEKGDIPEGYSVSREKKERFSLILESASTNQTSMYLCASSPAGGGVNTEAFFGQGTRLTVV.

This clone was observed a single time. This chain uses TRBV6-5 with TRBJ1-2; TRBD1 matches 9 bases. The junction had 3 bases not matched to a gene; V was cut back by 6 bases and J by 4 bases. The CDR3 is 13 amino acids. The germline V gene has CDR1 MNHEY and CDR2 SVGAGI. The CDR3 here is CASRTGGAYGYTF. The CDR3 coding sequence is TGTGCCAGCAGAACAGGGGGCGCCTATGGCTACACCTTC.

This clone was found once. The rearrangement joins TRBV21-1 to TRBJ1-2. TRBV21-1 is deemed a pseudogene. The CDR3 extends over 14 amino acids. The CDR3 DNA sequence: TGTGCCAGCAGCAAGGGCTTCCCCTCGGGAGGCTACACCTTC. Residues: CASSKGFPSGGYTF.

The chain combines TRBV10-3 with TRBJ1-2; tentatively, D is TRBD1 (5 bases). The CDR3 is 13 amino acids. V lost 3 bases, J lost 3 bases, and 8 bases lay in between. The germline CDR1 and CDR2 sequences are ENHRY and SYGVKD. The CDR3 region is CAISDRADYGYTF. CDR3 nucleotides: TGTGCCATCAGTGACAGGGCGGACTATGGCTACACCTTC.

The chain has TRBV30 and TRBJ2-5; 10 positions agree with TRBD2. V shed 7 bases and J 1 base; nucleotides not matched to a gene: 15. The germline gives CDR1 GTSNPN, CDR2 SVGIG (reference sequence). This CDR3 comprises 17 residues. This CDR3 reads CAFTSLAGVIPQETQYF. The CDR3 DNA sequence: TGTGCCTTCACCTCTCTAGCGGGAGTTATCCCCCAAGAGACCCAGTACTTC.

This clone was seen a single time. The gene calls are TRBV4-1 and TRBJ1-6, with 10 positions matching TRBD1. The ends lost 4 bases at V and 10 bases at J; junction bases unmatched: 10. The V gene's germline CDR1 is MGHRA and CDR2 YSYEKL. The CDR3 totals 16 residues. In DNA form, the CDR3 reads TGCGCCAGCAGCCGGCCGGGACAGGGGAGAGGATCACCCCTCCACTTT. Residues: CASSRPGQGRGSPLHF.

The chain employs TRBV6-5 and TRBJ2-5; 7 bases agree with TRBD1. Germline-derived CDR1 and CDR2 are MNHEY and SVGAGI. The CDR3 loop spans 14 amino acids. V dropped 6 bases and J dropped 2; count of bases not matched to a gene: 6. The CDR3 protein is CASSQGVGQETQYF. The CDR3 DNA sequence: TGTGCCAGCAGCCAGGGGGTGGGGCAAGAGACCCAGTACTTC.

The chain joins TRBV30 to TRBJ2-1; 7 nucleotides agree with TRBD2. The CDR3 contains 12 residues. CDR1 and CDR2 (germline): GTSNPN, SVGIG (reference sequence). With V trimmed by 3 bases and J by 7 bases, 3 bases remained unmatched. This chain's CDR3 is CAWSTGGNEQFF. CDR3 bases: TGTGCCTGGAGCACGGGGGGTAATGAGCAGTTCTTC.

The rearrangement uses TRBV18 and TRBJ2-3; D not certain. Trimming pared 1 base from V and 6 bases from J, leaving 5 bases between. Germline V gives CDR1 KGHSH, CDR2 LQKENI. This CDR3 comprises 12 residues. This CDR3 reads CASSPQSDTQYF. The CDR3 DNA reads as TGTGCCAGCTCACCACAATCTGATACGCAGTATTTT.

The chain recombines TRBV29-1 with TRBJ2-7; no clear D gene. The germline V gene encodes CDR1 SQVTM and CDR2 ANQGSEA. The CDR3 covers 12 residues. The ends were cut back, 4 bases at V and 3 bases at J, with 10 bases in the middle. CDR3: CSVVSGFYEQYF. The CDR3 DNA sequence: TGCAGCGTTGTATCCGGGTTCTACGAGCAGTACTTC.

The chain links TRBV9 to TRBJ2-1, with 8 positions matching TRBD2. V shed 4 bases, J shed 6 bases, and the junction held 9 bases outside the gene matches. The CDR3 extends over 15 amino acids. Germline CDR1 is SGDLS and CDR2 is YYNGEE. The CDR3 sequence: CASSLLAGGVNEQFF. DNA for the CDR3: TGTGCCAGCAGCCTCCTGGCGGGGGGCGTCAATGAGCAGTTCTTC.

The chain carries TRBV6-6 and TRBJ2-7; 9 positions match TRBD1. The CDR3 has 13 residues. With V trimmed by 8 bases and J by 6 bases, 8 bases remained unmatched. The germline gives CDR1 MNHNY, CDR2 SVGAGI (reference sequence). CDR3 amino acids: CASLRDRASEQYF. For the CDR3, the DNA is TGTGCCAGCCTCAGGGACAGGGCAAGCGAGCAGTACTTC.

The J gene is TRBJ2-7, the V gene TRBV10-1; weak D call: TRBD2 (7 bases). With 3 bases removed from V and 3 bases from J, the gap between germline ends came to 12 bases. In germline, CDR1 is WNHNN, CDR2 SYGVQD (reference sequence). This CDR3 contains 14 residues. The CDR3 bases are TGCGCCAGCAGTGATCGGGGGGCGGTCTACGAGCAGTACTTC. Residues: CASSDRGAVYEQYF.

CDR3 sequence (DNA): TGTGCCAGCACCGAACAGGGTGTGGACACAGATACGCAGTATTTT. It encodes CASTEQGVDTDTQYF. The V call is TRBV2, the J call TRBJ2-3, with D perhaps matching TRBD1 (6 bases). The CDR3 consists of 15 residues. V lost 7 bases to trimming and J lost 2 bases, with 16 bases between them. Germline V gene data show CDR1 as SNHLY and CDR2 as FYNNEI. Complete variable domain (other parts from reference TRBV2 and TRBJ2-3): EPEVTQTPSHQVTQMGQEVILRCVPISNHLYFYWYRQILGQKVEFLVSFYNNEISEKSEIFDDQFSVERPDGSNFTLKIRSTKLEDSAMYFCASTEQGVDTDTQYFGPGTRLTVL.

The genes are TRBV27 and TRBJ1-2; D unclear. This CDR3 is built from 12 residues. Germline V gene sequence: CDR1 MNHEY, CDR2 SMNVEV (reference sequence). Trimming took off 0 bases at V and 8 bases at J, with 7 bases between the two ends. Here the CDR3 reads CASSLSGRGYTF. The CDR3 nucleotides are TGTGCCAGCAGTTTATCAGGGAGAGGCTACACCTTC.

The chain combines TRBV5-1 with TRBJ1-2; the match to TRBD1 covers 8 bases. Trimming cost V 4 bases and J 13 bases; bases outside gene matches: 15. Germline V gene data show CDR1 as SGHRS and CDR2 as YFSETQ. This CDR3 region has 14 residues. The CDR3 nucleotides read TGCGCCAGCAGCGTAGACGGACAGGGCCAGTGTAGCACCTTC. Encoded protein: CASSVDGQGQCSTF.

V is TRBV7-2 and J is TRBJ1-2; 8 nucleotides match TRBD1. The CDR3 extends over 15 amino acids. Germline V gene sequence: CDR1 SGHTA, CDR2 FQGNSA. V lost 5 bases to trimming and J lost 4 bases; unmatched junction nucleotides: 9. CDR3 in amino acids: CASSAWRQGSYGYTF. DNA for the CDR3: TGTGCCAGCAGCGCCTGGAGACAGGGGAGCTATGGCTACACCTTC.

V and J are TRBV29-1 and TRBJ2-5; 10 bases are shared with TRBD2. J gave up 5 bases and V 0 bases, and 3 bases lay outside the gene matches. The CDR3 length is 14 residues. CDR1 and CDR2 from the germline V gene are SQVTM and ANQGSEA. The CDR3 here is CSVEDMTSGETQYF. In nucleotides, the CDR3 is TGCAGCGTTGAAGACATGACTAGCGGGGAGACCCAGTACTTC.

The chain uses TRBV5-5 and TRBJ2-7; D perhaps matches TRBD2 (6 bases). This CDR3 spans 13 amino acids. Trimming took 0 bases from V and 7 from J, leaving 11 bases between them. Germline V gene data show CDR1 as SGHKS and CDR2 as YYEKEE (reference sequence). The CDR3 DNA reads as TGTGCCAGCAGCTTGGGCGGGACGAGGGAGCAGTACTTC. Translating it yields CASSLGGTREQYF. The full variable domain, rest sourced from reference TRBV5-5 and TRBJ2-7, is DAGVTQSPTHLIKTRGQQVTLRCSPISGHKSVSWYQQVLGQGPQFIFQYYEKEERGRGNFPDRFSARQFPNYSSELNVNALLLGDSALYLCASSLGGTREQYFGPGTRLTVT.

The genes are TRBV5-1 and TRBJ2-7; TRBD1 agrees at 11 bases. V gave up 4 bases and J gave up 3 bases; unmatched junction bases: 6. Germline values: CDR1 SGHRS, CDR2 YFSETQ. The CDR3 sequence is 15 residues long. The CDR3 loop reads CASSGRDRGSYEQYF. Written as DNA, the CDR3 is TGCGCCAGCAGCGGACGGGACAGGGGGAGCTACGAGCAGTACTTC.

The rearrangement uses TRBV19 and TRBJ2-5, with a weak D call TRBD1 (5 bases). Germline CDR1 reads LNHDA; CDR2 reads SQIVND (reference sequence). The CDR3 has 13 residues. The V end was cut by 3 bases, the J end by 4 bases, with 9 bases between. CDR3 in amino acids: CASSIRVAETQYF. The CDR3 bases are TGTGCCAGTAGTATCAGGGTCGCAGAGACCCAGTACTTC.

This sequence joins TRBV15 and TRBJ1-5, with TRBD1 as a possible D gene (6 bases). This CDR3 comprises 14 residues. The V end was cut by 4 bases, the J end by 3 bases, with 10 bases between. Germline CDR1 LNHNV, CDR2 YYDKDF (reference sequence). The CDR3 loop reads CATSTDRTNQPQHF. The CDR3 coding sequence is TGTGCCACCAGCACGGACAGAACCAATCAGCCCCAGCATTTT.

The gene calls are TRBV6-6 and TRBJ2-7; 10 bases line up with TRBD1. Germline assignment: CDR1 MNHNY and CDR2 SVGAGI (reference sequence). This CDR3 comprises 14 residues. V lost 3 bases and J lost 5; bases outside the gene matches: 4. The CDR3 spells CASSYWTGGNEQYF. CDR3 coding DNA: TGTGCCAGCAGTTATTGGACAGGGGGAAACGAGCAGTACTTC.

The V call is TRBV7-6, the J call TRBJ2-1; 12 bases match TRBD2. The V gene's germline CDR1 is SGHVS and CDR2 FNYEAQ. The CDR3 runs 16 residues. V dropped 2 bases and J dropped 6; count of bases not matched to a gene: 5. The CDR3 loop reads CASSLIASGGANEQFF. The DNA for the CDR3 is TGTGCCAGCAGCTTAATAGCTAGCGGGGGGGCCAATGAGCAGTTCTTC.

The chain recombines TRBV2 with TRBJ1-4; a weak D match, TRBD1 (6 bases). With 5 bases removed from V and 7 bases from J, the gap between germline ends came to 14 bases. Germline lookup yields CDR1 SNHLY and CDR2 FYNNEI. The CDR3 is 14 residues long. CDR3 nucleotide sequence: TGTGCCAGCAGTTTCTTATTGGGGGCTGAAAAACTGTTTTTT. This codes for CASSFLLGAEKLFF. The full variable domain, completed using reference TRBV2 and TRBJ1-4, is EPEVTQTPSHQVTQMGQEVILRCVPISNHLYFYWYRQILGQKVEFLVSFYNNEISEKSEIFDDQFSVERPDGSNFTLKIRSTKLEDSAMYFCASSFLLGAEKLFFGSGTQLSVL.

The CDR3 nucleotides are TGTGCCAGCAGCTCAGCGGGGGGGCCGTTAGAGACCCAGTACTTC. Protein product: CASSSAGGPLETQYF. The V call is TRBV5-6, the J call TRBJ2-5; the match to TRBD2 covers 10 bases. The CDR3 is 15 amino acids. Germline CDR1 is SGHDT and CDR2 is YYEEEE. Trimming removed 3 bases from V and 4 bases from J; junction bases left unmatched: 6. Full variable domain (remainder filled in from reference TRBV5-6 and TRBJ2-5): DAGVTQSPTHLIKTRGQQVTLRCSPKSGHDTVSWYQQALGQGPQFIFQYYEEEERQRGNFPDRFSGHQFPNYSSELNVNALLLGDSALYLCASSSAGGPLETQYFGPGTRLLVL.

This chain uses TRBV29-1 with TRBJ2-1; 7 bases are shared with TRBD2. CDR1 is SQVTM, CDR2 ANQGSEA, per germline. The CDR3 consists of 14 residues. Unmatched junction bases numbered 8, after V lost 5 bases and J lost 4 bases. The CDR3 coding sequence is TGCAGCGTTTCCTCTGGCGGGAGATACAATGAGCAGTTCTTC. Translating it yields CSVSSGGRYNEQFF.

The rearrangement links TRBV5-8 to TRBJ1-5, with TRBD1 matching 7 bases. Germline trimming cut 4 bases from V and 7 bases from J; bases unmatched to any gene: 11. The V gene's germline CDR1 is SGHTS and CDR2 YDEGEE. CDR3 size: 15 residues. Here the CDR3 reads CASSAPGQSRQPQHF. DNA for the CDR3: TGTGCCAGCAGCGCCCCGGGACAGTCAAGACAGCCCCAGCATTTT.